This TCR beta chain was observed in a study of neurological immune-mediated disorders. Study outcomes and limitations: Among 34 multiple sclerosis patients, 18 had repertoires that phylogenetic grouping placed in one related-CDR3 cluster, a possible signature.

In its sample, this clonotype was seen many times. Its antigen is currently unknown. TCRdb fed the 5' RACE reads into MiXCR, producing one record per CDR3 protein. Counted here are tens of thousands of distinct CDR3 sequences, around 4% occurring once; the ten biggest clones make up less than 7.5%. Time point described: longitudinal time-point 3. The CDR3 consists of 13 residues. The V gene lost 5 bases and the J gene lost 5 bases, with 12 bases spanning the gap. The germline V gene encodes CDR1 MNHNY and CDR2 SVGAGI (reference sequence). Sequenced input: PBMCs. The J gene is TRBJ1-2, the V gene TRBV6-6, with D maybe TRBD1 (5 bases). The receptor comes from a woman aged 55 to 70 with multiple sclerosis. CDR3 coding DNA: TGTGCCAGCAGTCAGTCCTCAGGGTATGGCTACACCTTC. The encoded protein is CASSQSSGYGYTF.